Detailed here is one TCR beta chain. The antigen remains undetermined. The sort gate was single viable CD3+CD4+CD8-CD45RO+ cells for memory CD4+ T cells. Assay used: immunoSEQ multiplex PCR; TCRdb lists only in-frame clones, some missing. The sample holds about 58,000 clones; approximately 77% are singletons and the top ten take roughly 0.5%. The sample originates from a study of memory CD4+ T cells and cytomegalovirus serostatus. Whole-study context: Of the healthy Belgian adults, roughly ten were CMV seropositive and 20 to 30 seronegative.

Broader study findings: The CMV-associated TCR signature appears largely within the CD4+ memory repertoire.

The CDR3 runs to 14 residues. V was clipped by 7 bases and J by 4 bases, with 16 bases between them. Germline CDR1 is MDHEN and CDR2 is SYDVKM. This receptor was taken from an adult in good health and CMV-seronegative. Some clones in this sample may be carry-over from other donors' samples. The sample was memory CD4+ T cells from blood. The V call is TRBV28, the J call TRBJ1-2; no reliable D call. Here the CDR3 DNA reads TGTGCCAGCAACCACGAGACTAACTTCTATGGCTACACCTTC. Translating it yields CASNHETNFYGYTF.